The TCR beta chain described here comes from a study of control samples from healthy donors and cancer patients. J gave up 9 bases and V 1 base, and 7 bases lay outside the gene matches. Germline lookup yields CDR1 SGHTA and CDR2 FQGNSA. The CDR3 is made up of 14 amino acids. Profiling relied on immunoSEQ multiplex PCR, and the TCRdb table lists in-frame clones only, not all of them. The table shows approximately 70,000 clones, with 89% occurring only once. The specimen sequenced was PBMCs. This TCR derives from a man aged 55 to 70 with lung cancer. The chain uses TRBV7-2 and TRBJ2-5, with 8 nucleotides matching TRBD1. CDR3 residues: CASSLGFTGGAQYF. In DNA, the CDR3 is TGTGCCAGCAGCTTAGGCTTTACAGGGGGTGCCCAGTACTTC.